This T cell receptor beta chain was identified during a study of T cell responses to AZD1222 COVID-19 vaccine. The CDR3 runs to 17 residues. CDR1 is SGHNT and CDR2 is YENEEA in the germline V gene. After removal of 1 base from V and 2 bases from J, the junction contained 6 bases not matched to a gene. In this sample, this clone turned up once. The antigen remains unidentified. Repertoires were generated with immunoSEQ multiplex PCR, while TCRdb's copy carries only in-frame clones and drops some. The sample gives approximately 110,000 clones, approximately 92% of which show up once; about 7.5% is in the top ten. Overall study findings and caveats: The donor cohort was predominantly white British with a female majority, and clonal diversity may have been underestimated. Elevations in Spike-specific TCR breadth and depth followed administration of two AZD1222 doses.

This receptor was obtained from an adult who received the AZD1222 COVID-19 vaccine. The chain recombines TRBV11-3 with TRBJ2-7; 12 positions agree with TRBD2. The sequenced sample was peripheral blood, obtained 28 days after the second AZD1222 dose. The CDR3 DNA reads TGTGCCAGCAGCTTAGCCCCCCTAGCGGGAGGGACCTACGAGCAGTACTTC. It codes for CASSLAPLAGGTYEQYF. The entire variable domain, with the rest obtained from reference TRBV11-3 and TRBJ2-7, is as follows: EAGVVQSPRYKIIEKKQPVAFWCNPISGHNTLYWYLQNLGQGPELLIRYENEEAVDDSQLPKDRFSAERLKGVDSTLKIQPAELGDSAVYLCASSLAPLAGGTYEQYFGPGTRLTVT.